This T cell receptor (beta chain) was obtained from a study of OX40 agonist ivuxolimab in advanced cancers. On the study more broadly: Among those enrolled, mean age was 60 years (range about 23 to 80) and less than 90% were male.

The method was immunoSEQ multiplex PCR; TCRdb's version includes in-frame clones alone and lacks a portion of them. Of around 74,000 clones in the sample, 65% to 90% were seen once. This CDR3 contains 12 residues. Germline CDR1 SGHVS, CDR2 FQNEAQ. With 7 bases removed from V and 3 bases from J, the gap between germline ends came to 8 bases. The rearrangement joins TRBV7-8 to TRBJ2-3, with a tentative D call TRBD2 (5 bases). The sequencing used CD4+ or CD8+ T cells sorted from blood, collected in a trial of the OX40 agonist ivuxolimab. This receptor was identified in an adult with an advanced solid tumor such as melanoma, head and neck, liver or kidney cancer. In DNA form, the CDR3 reads TGTGCCAGCACGCGAGGGACAGATACGCAGTATTTT. This sequence encodes CASTRGTDTQYF.